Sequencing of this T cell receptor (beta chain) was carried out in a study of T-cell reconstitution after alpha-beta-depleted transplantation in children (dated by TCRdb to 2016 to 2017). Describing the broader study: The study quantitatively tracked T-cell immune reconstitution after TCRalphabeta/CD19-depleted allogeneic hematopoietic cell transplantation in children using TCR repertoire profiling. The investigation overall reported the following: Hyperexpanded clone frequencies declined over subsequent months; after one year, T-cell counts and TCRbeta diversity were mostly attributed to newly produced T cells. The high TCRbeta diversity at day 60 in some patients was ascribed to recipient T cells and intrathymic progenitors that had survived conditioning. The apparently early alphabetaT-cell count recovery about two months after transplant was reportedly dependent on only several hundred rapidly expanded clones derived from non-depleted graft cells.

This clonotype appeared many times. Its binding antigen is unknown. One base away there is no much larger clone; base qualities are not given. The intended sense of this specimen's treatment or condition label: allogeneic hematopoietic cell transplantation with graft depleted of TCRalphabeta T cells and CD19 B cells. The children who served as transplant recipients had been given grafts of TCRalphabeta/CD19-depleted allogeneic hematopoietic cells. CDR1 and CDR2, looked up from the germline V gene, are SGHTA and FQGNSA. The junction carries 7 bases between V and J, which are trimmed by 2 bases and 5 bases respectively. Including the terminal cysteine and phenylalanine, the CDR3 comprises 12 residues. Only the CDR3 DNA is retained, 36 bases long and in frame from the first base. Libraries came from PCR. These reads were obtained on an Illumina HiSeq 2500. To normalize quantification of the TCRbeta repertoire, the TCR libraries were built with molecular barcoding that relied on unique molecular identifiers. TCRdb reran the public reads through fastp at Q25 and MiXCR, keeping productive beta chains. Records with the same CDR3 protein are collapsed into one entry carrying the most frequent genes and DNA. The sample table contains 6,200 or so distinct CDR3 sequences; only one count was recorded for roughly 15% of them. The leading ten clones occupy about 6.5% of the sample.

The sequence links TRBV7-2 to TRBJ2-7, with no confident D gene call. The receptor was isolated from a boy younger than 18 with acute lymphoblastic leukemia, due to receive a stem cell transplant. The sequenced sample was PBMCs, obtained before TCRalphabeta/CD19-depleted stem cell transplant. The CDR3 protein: CASSLTRDEQYF. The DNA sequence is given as TGTGCCAGCAGCTTAACACGGGACGAGCAGTACTTC.